Below are 24 T cell receptor beta chains sequenced from a single sample in a study of blood T cell repertoires in COVID-19. Assay used: immunoSEQ multiplex PCR; TCRdb lists only in-frame clones, some missing. The table has around 31,000 clones, roughly nine tenths seen once; the top ten hold roughly 28%. Material: peripheral blood. These receptors all stem from a man older than 75 with acute or convalescent COVID-19.

V usage is TRBV4-1 and J usage is TRBJ1-3, with 7 bases matching TRBD1. J was trimmed by 8 bases and V by 0 bases; bases with no gene match: 7. The CDR3 length is 15 residues. Germline assignment: CDR1 MGHRA and CDR2 YSYEKL. The CDR3 bases are TGCGCCAGCAGCCAAGATTCTACAGGGGAAGACACCATATATTTT. Translated: CASSQDSTGEDTIYF.

The rearrangement joins TRBV15 to TRBJ2-1; TRBD1 aligns across 7 bases. From germline, CDR1 is LNHNV and CDR2 YYDKDF (reference sequence). There are 14 residues in the CDR3. With 0 bases clipped from V and 6 bases from J, the junction kept 2 bases outside the gene matches. The CDR3 nucleotides are TGTGCCACCAGCAGAGATCAGGGGGTCAATGAGCAGTTCTTC. It codes for CATSRDQGVNEQFF.

The chain combines TRBV24-1 with TRBJ1-1; TRBD1 might be the D (6 bases). Trimming cost V 5 bases and J 5 bases, with 14 bases left between them. Germline V gene data show CDR1 as KGHDR and CDR2 as SFDVKD. This CDR3 contains 14 residues. CDR3: CATSASRGKTEAFF. The DNA for the CDR3 is TGTGCCACCAGTGCCTCGAGGGGGAAAACTGAAGCTTTCTTT.

The rearrangement uses TRBV3-1 (or the pseudogene TRBV3-2) and TRBJ1-4; perhaps TRBD1 as D (5 bases). Germline CDR1 and CDR2: LGHDT and YNNKEL (reference sequence). The CDR3 is made up of 16 amino acids. V lost 0 bases and J 3 bases, leaving 11 bases between the germline ends. The CDR3 nucleotides are TGTGCCAGCAGCCAAGAGTTTTGGGGGGCTAATGAAAAACTGTTTTTT. Translating it yields CASSQEFWGANEKLFF.

This clone was counted only a few times. The chain carries TRBV10-3 and TRBJ1-1; 7 positions agree with TRBD1. There are 13 residues in the CDR3. Unmatched junction bases numbered 13, after V lost 10 bases and J lost 8 bases. Germline-derived CDR1 and CDR2 are ENHRY and SYGVKD. CDR3 DNA: TGTGCCACGAGCAGCCGAGACAGGGACGAAGCTTTCTTT. Protein: CATSSRDRDEAFF.

The V and J genes are TRBV5-1 and TRBJ1-6, with 12 nucleotides matching TRBD1. The CDR3 has 15 amino acids. V was clipped by 0 bases and J by 8 bases; unmatched bases: 0. Per germline, CDR1 SGHRS and CDR2 YFSETQ. The CDR3 protein is CASSLGDRGHSPLHF. CDR3 sequence (DNA): TGCGCCAGCAGCTTGGGGGACAGGGGGCATTCACCCCTCCACTTT.

The chain carries TRBV11-3 and TRBJ2-5; 12 bases map to TRBD1. CDR1 is SGHNT and CDR2 is YENEEA in the germline V gene. This CDR3 region has 17 residues. The V and J ends lost 4 bases and 9 bases, in that order; junction bases with no gene match: 15. DNA of the CDR3: TGTGCCAGCAGCTCCCCGGGGGACAGGGGGCCTGCTCGGGCCCAGTACTTC. It translates to CASSSPGDRGPARAQYF.

The chain has TRBV19 and TRBJ2-1; D might be TRBD2 (5 bases). From germline, CDR1 is LNHDA and CDR2 SQIVND (reference sequence). The CDR3 covers 13 residues. V gave up 8 bases and J gave up 7 bases, with 15 bases separating them. As DNA, the CDR3 is TGTGCCAGTCGGGAACGCGTTTCGAATGAGCAGTTCTTC. The encoded protein is CASRERVSNEQFF.

The chain joins TRBV27 to TRBJ2-2, with D unclear. Germline V gene lookup returns CDR1 MNHEY and CDR2 SMNVEV (reference sequence). The CDR3 extends over 15 amino acids. V lost 2 bases, J lost 6 bases, and 13 bases lay in between. The CDR3 here is CASSLKSLEAGELFF. The CDR3 DNA reads TGTGCCAGCAGTTTAAAGAGTCTAGAGGCCGGGGAGCTGTTTTTT.

This clone was counted only a few times. The V and J genes are TRBV29-1 and TRBJ1-2, with D possibly TRBD1 on 5 matching bases. V lost 1 base, J lost 4 bases, and 7 bases lay in between. CDR3 length: 12 amino acids. CDR1 is SQVTM and CDR2 is ANQGSEA in the germline V gene. The CDR3 spells CSVEVQGYGYTF. The DNA of the CDR3 is TGCAGCGTTGAAGTTCAGGGCTATGGCTACACCTTC.

J is TRBJ2-1 and V is TRBV10-3; 7 bases match TRBD1. Germline values: CDR1 ENHRY, CDR2 SYGVKD. The CDR3 has 13 amino acids. Trimming removed 3 bases from V and 7 bases from J; junction bases left unmatched: 3. The CDR3 spells CAISEQGLNEQFF. In nucleotides, the CDR3 is TGTGCCATCAGTGAACAGGGGCTAAATGAGCAGTTCTTC.

The rearrangement links TRBV5-6 to TRBJ1-2; D is unresolved. The CDR3 spans 13 residues. Germline V gene data show CDR1 as SGHDT and CDR2 as YYEEEE. V was shortened by 6 bases and J by 1 base, with 10 bases between the two germline ends. CDR3 nucleotide sequence: TGTGCCAGCAATCGGGAACATAACTATGGCTACACCTTC. Translated: CASNREHNYGYTF.

In nucleotides, the CDR3 is TGTGCCAGCAGCCAAAGACTAGCGGGAGGCCACGAGCAGTACTTC. Translating gives CASSQRLAGGHEQYF. The J gene is TRBJ2-7, the V gene TRBV3-1 (or the pseudogene TRBV3-2), with 13 nucleotides matching TRBD2. Germline V CDR1 and CDR2: LGHDT, YNNKEL (reference sequence). There are 15 residues in the CDR3. J gave up 5 bases and V 2 bases, and 3 bases lay outside the gene matches.

The chain couples TRBV28 to TRBJ1-1; D call uncertain. Trimming stripped 3 bases from V and 0 bases from J, with 8 bases between. The CDR3 runs to 14 residues. From germline, CDR1 is MDHEN and CDR2 SYDVKM. The CDR3 loop is CASSLYSLNTEAFF. The CDR3 DNA reads TGTGCCAGCAGTTTGTACTCTCTGAACACTGAAGCTTTCTTT.

The chain joins TRBV2 to TRBJ1-6, with 9 bases fitting TRBD1. The CDR3 has 16 residues. The trim removed 6 bases at V and 7 bases at J, leaving 10 bases unmatched. Looked up from germline, CDR1 is SNHLY and CDR2 is FYNNEI. Here the CDR3 reads CASSGVDRGGNSPLHF. CDR3 nucleotides: TGTGCCAGCAGCGGAGTGGACAGGGGAGGCAATTCACCCCTCCACTTT.

The rearrangement joins TRBV10-3 to TRBJ2-7, with D unresolved. Trimming stripped 0 bases from V and 0 bases from J, with 12 bases between. Germline V gives CDR1 ENHRY, CDR2 SYGVKD. The CDR3 extends over 16 amino acids. CDR3 nucleotide sequence: TGTGCCATCAGTGAGTCGGAGCGCCGAAGCTCCTACGAGCAGTACTTC. Protein product: CAISESERRSSYEQYF.

The J gene is TRBJ1-2, the V gene TRBV20-1, with D tentatively TRBD1 (6 bases). CDR3 length: 11 residues. The V end lost 4 bases, the J end lost 3 bases, and 6 bases lay between the germline ends. Per the germline V gene, CDR1 is DFQATT and CDR2 is SNEGSKA (reference sequence). The CDR3 loop reads CSATGDYGYTF. In nucleotides, the CDR3 is TGCAGTGCTACAGGGGACTATGGCTACACCTTC.

This chain links TRBV11-2 with TRBJ2-5; a weak D match, TRBD2 (6 bases). This CDR3 has 13 residues. CDR1 is SGHAT, CDR2 FQNNGV, per germline. The germline V and J ends were trimmed by 5 bases and 13 bases, with 20 bases remaining between them. This CDR3 is CASSPSPGEPRYF. CDR3 sequence (DNA): TGTGCCAGCAGCCCATCACCGGGGGAGCCGCGGTACTTC.

This clone came up once. The rearrangement joins TRBV28 to TRBJ2-5; 11 bases line up with TRBD2. The length of the CDR3 is 16 residues. With 5 bases clipped from V and 4 bases from J, the junction kept 9 bases outside the gene matches. In germline, CDR1 is MDHEN, CDR2 SYDVKM. The CDR3 is CASSGGGLAAGETQYF. The CDR3 coding sequence is TGTGCCAGCAGTGGGGGGGGACTAGCGGCGGGAGAGACCCAGTACTTC.

This clone has a single count. The CDR3 is CASSARQFTTQYF. As DNA, the CDR3 is TGTGCCAGCAGCGCAAGACAGTTTACGACGCAGTACTTC. V is TRBV11-3 and J is TRBJ2-7, with D possibly being TRBD1 (5 bases). CDR3 length: 13 amino acids. Germline values: CDR1 SGHNT, CDR2 YENEEA. Trimming removed 5 bases at V and 9 bases at J, with 17 bases between.

This clone has only one observation. CDR3 in amino acids: CASSLAGRESDEQYF. In nucleotides, the CDR3 is TGCGCCAGCAGCTTGGCCGGGAGGGAGTCGGACGAGCAGTACTTC. The chain recombines TRBV5-1 with TRBJ2-7; 8 nucleotides agree with TRBD2. The germline V gene has CDR1 SGHRS and CDR2 YFSETQ. V shed 0 bases and J 5 bases; nucleotides not matched to a gene: 7. The CDR3 runs 15 residues.

The chain uses TRBV18 and TRBJ1-2, with D perhaps TRBD1 (5 bases). The CDR3 totals 12 residues. V was trimmed by 3 bases and J by 7 bases, leaving 9 bases between them. Germline V gene data show CDR1 as KGHSH and CDR2 as LQKENI. Here the CDR3 reads CASSPQGFGYTF. In DNA form, the CDR3 reads TGTGCCAGCTCACCCCAGGGTTTTGGCTACACCTTC.

The V call is TRBV7-9, the J call TRBJ2-5; maybe TRBD2 (6 bases). Per germline, CDR1 SEHNR and CDR2 FQNEAQ (reference sequence). Trimming stripped 4 bases from V and 5 bases from J, with 11 bases between. The CDR3 length is 13 residues. In DNA form, the CDR3 reads TGTGCCAGCAGCTCAGGACTAACTGAGACCCAGTACTTC. This translates into CASSSGLTETQYF.

The V gene is TRBV28, the J gene TRBJ1-5; a weak D match, TRBD1 (6 bases). The CDR3 consists of 17 residues. CDR1 and CDR2 from the germline V gene are MDHEN and SYDVKM. V was trimmed by 1 base and J by 0 bases, leaving 13 bases between them. The DNA for the CDR3 is TGTGCCAGCAGTTTATTCCAGACAGGCGGTAGCAATCAGCCCCAGCATTTT. Its protein product is CASSLFQTGGSNQPQHF.